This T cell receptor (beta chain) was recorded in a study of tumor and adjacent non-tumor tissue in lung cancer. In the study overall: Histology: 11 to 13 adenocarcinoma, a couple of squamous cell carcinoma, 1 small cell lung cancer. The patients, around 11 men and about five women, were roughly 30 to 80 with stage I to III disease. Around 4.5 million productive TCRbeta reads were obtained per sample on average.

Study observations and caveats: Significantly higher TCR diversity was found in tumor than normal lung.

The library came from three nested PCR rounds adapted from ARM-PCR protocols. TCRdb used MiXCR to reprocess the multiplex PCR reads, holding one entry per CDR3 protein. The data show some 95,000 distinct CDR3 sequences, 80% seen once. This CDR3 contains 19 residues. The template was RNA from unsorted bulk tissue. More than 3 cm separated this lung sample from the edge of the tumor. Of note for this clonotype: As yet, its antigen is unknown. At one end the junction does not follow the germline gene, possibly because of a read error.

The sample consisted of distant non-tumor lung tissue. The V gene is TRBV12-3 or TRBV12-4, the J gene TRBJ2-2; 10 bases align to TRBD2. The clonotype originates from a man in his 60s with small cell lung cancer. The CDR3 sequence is CASSRRSFLAGVDTGELFF. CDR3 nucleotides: TGTGCCAGCAGCCGAAGGAGCTTTCTAGCGGGAGTAGATACCGGGGAACTGTTTTTT.